A single sample gave rise to the 15 T cell receptor beta chains below, sequenced in a study of blood T cells in healthy people across ages. Next came a second PCR, run for about 6 to 12 cycles, which used a sample-barcoded 5' primer along with a J-beta primer mix. MiXCR, applied by TCRdb to the 5' RACE reads, yields one record per CDR3 protein. The sample holds about 1.6 million distinct CDR3 sequences; about 31% are singletons and the top ten take 11%. Material: blood. These receptors all come from a woman under 40 in good health.

The rearrangement links TRBV3-1 to TRBJ2-7, with a weak D call TRBD2 (5 bases). The CDR3 consists of 15 residues. CDR1 LGHDT and CDR2 YNNKEL come from the germline V gene (reference sequence). V lost 3 bases and J lost 2, with 14 bases in between. CDR3 amino acids: CASSHRSRGTYEQYF. The CDR3 DNA sequence: TGTGCCAGCAGCCACCGGTCTAGAGGGACCTACGAGCAGTACTTC.

This clonotype was recorded a few times. The CDR3 DNA is TGCGCCAGCAGCTTGGGCAGGGTTGGGGATGAGCAGTTCTTC. Translation: CASSLGRVGDEQFF. The chain carries TRBV5-1 and TRBJ2-1, with TRBD1 as a possible D gene (5 bases). CDR3 length: 14 amino acids. V dropped 0 bases and J dropped 8 bases, with 12 bases sitting between them. Germline assignment: CDR1 SGHRS and CDR2 YFSETQ.

In its sample, this clonotype was seen a few times. The V and J genes are TRBV20-1 and TRBJ2-7; 7 positions agree with TRBD1. Germline V gene data show CDR1 as DFQATT and CDR2 as SNEGSKA (reference sequence). This CDR3 spans 15 amino acids. Unmatched junction bases numbered 7, after V lost 0 bases and J lost 2 bases. CDR3 coding DNA: TGCAGTGCTAGAGATATAACAGGGGTTACCTACGAGCAGTACTTC. This encodes CSARDITGVTYEQYF.

A few counts support this clonotype. This chain uses TRBV7-8 with TRBJ2-7; weak D call: TRBD1 (6 bases). Germline-derived CDR1 and CDR2 are SGHVS and FQNEAQ. The CDR3 contains 16 residues. Trimming took 5 bases from V and 6 from J, leaving 23 bases between them. The CDR3, as DNA: TGTGCCAGCAGCGCCAAGGGGACATGGGAGTTCTCCGAGCAGTACTTC. Protein sequence: CASSAKGTWEFSEQYF.

This clonotype was counted many times. V and J are TRBV5-1 and TRBJ1-4, with D tentatively TRBD1 (5 bases). The CDR3 has 14 amino acids. The germline V and J ends were trimmed by 2 bases and 5 bases, with 10 bases remaining between them. CDR1 and CDR2 (germline): SGHRS, YFSETQ. CDR3 nucleotide sequence: TGCGCCAGCAGCTTAACCGGGACGAATGAAAAACTGTTTTTT. Translation: CASSLTGTNEKLFF. Variable domain in full (rest from reference TRBV5-1 and TRBJ1-4): KAGVTQTPRYLIKTRGQQVTLSCSPISGHRSVSWYQQTPGQGLQFLFEYFSETQRNKGNFPGRFSGRQFSNSRSEMNVSTLELGDSALYLCASSLTGTNEKLFFGSGTQLSVL.

The chain is built from TRBV10-2 and TRBJ1-6, with a tentative D call TRBD1 (5 bases). V shed 2 bases and J shed 9 bases, with 11 bases lying between them. In germline, CDR1 is WSHSY, CDR2 SAAADI. The CDR3 runs to 14 residues. This chain's CDR3 is CASSEGTAFSPLHF. The DNA of the CDR3 is TGCGCCAGCAGTGAGGGGACCGCTTTTTCACCCCTCCACTTT.

This clonotype was seen a few times. This sequence joins TRBV4-1 and TRBJ2-2, with D possibly being TRBD1 (5 bases). CDR1 MGHRA and CDR2 YSYEKL come from the germline V gene. Trimming shortened V by 0 bases and J by 6 bases, and 20 bases separated the two germline ends. The CDR3 is 18 amino acids. The CDR3 loop reads CASSQDGSGSMGSGELFF. The CDR3 region has the DNA TGCGCCAGCAGCCAAGATGGCTCAGGGTCGATGGGGTCCGGGGAGCTGTTTTTT.

This clonotype was picked up a small number of times. J is TRBJ1-2 and V is TRBV6-2 or TRBV6-3, with 7 bases fitting TRBD1. This CDR3 is 14 amino acids long. Losses at the gene ends were 7 bases for V and 0 bases for J; bases not matched to a gene: 5. In germline, CDR1 is MNHEY, CDR2 SVGEGT. CDR3 coding DNA: TGTGCCAGCAACACGGGACAGACTAACTATGGCTACACCTTC. Protein product: CASNTGQTNYGYTF.

This chain uses TRBV7-3 with TRBJ2-1, with D perhaps matching TRBD2 (6 bases). The CDR3 has 12 residues. Trimming took off 1 base at V and 9 bases at J, with 7 bases between the two ends. Germline CDR1 and CDR2: SGHTA and FQGTGA. CDR3 bases: TGTGCCAGCAGCTTAATGGGGGGTGAGCAGTTCTTC. Protein sequence: CASSLMGGEQFF.

There are a few counts of this clonotype. J is TRBJ2-3 and V is TRBV4-1; no reliable D call. Germline lookup yields CDR1 MGHRA and CDR2 YSYEKL. The CDR3 length is 12 residues. Trimming took off 4 bases at V and 6 bases at J, with 8 bases between the two ends. CDR3 sequence (DNA): TGCGCCAGCAGCCCCGCGTTGGATACGCAGTATTTT. Protein sequence: CASSPALDTQYF.

Only a few counts were recorded for this clonotype. This chain connects TRBV6-6 to TRBJ2-3, with D unclear. The CDR3 consists of 16 residues. Germline V gene sequence: CDR1 MNHNY, CDR2 SVGAGI (reference sequence). With 0 bases removed from V and 0 bases from J, the gap between germline ends came to 10 bases. CDR3 DNA sequence: TGTGCCAGCAGTTACTCGGCGGCACCAAGCACAGATACGCAGTATTTT. Amino acid sequence: CASSYSAAPSTDTQYF.

J is TRBJ2-1 and V is TRBV5-1; maybe TRBD2 (5 bases). The CDR3 is made up of 14 amino acids. CDR1 and CDR2 from the germline V gene are SGHRS and YFSETQ. Trimming took off 0 bases at V and 6 bases at J, with 10 bases between the two ends. CDR3 DNA sequence: TGCGCCAGCAGCTTGGGTGCGGGCCGCAATGAGCAGTTCTTC. As protein: CASSLGAGRNEQFF.

The chain carries TRBV20-1 and TRBJ2-1; D is possibly TRBD2 (6 bases). The CDR3 length is 14 residues. CDR1 and CDR2 from the germline V gene are DFQATT and SNEGSKA (reference sequence). Between the trimmed V and J ends, which lost 5 bases and 0 bases, there was a span of 11 bases. The CDR3 coding sequence is TGCAGTGCTGGGGACGGGAGCTCCTACAATGAGCAGTTCTTC. Translating it yields CSAGDGSSYNEQFF.

This CDR3 reads CSAGEGSSYNEQFF. The CDR3 nucleotides read TGCAGTGCCGGGGAGGGGAGCTCCTACAATGAGCAGTTCTTC. This chain uses TRBV20-1 with TRBJ2-1, with 7 bases matching TRBD2. V lost 6 bases, J lost 0 bases, and 5 bases stayed unmatched. The length of the CDR3 is 14 residues. In germline, CDR1 is DFQATT, CDR2 SNEGSKA (reference sequence).

V gene TRBV2 combines with J gene TRBJ2-2; D perhaps matches TRBD1 (6 bases). With 7 bases removed from V and 0 bases from J, the gap between germline ends came to 12 bases. This CDR3 comprises 15 residues. Germline CDR1 and CDR2: SNHLY and FYNNEI. This CDR3 is CASTGQNANTGELFF. DNA for the CDR3: TGTGCCAGCACTGGACAGAACGCGAACACCGGGGAGCTGTTTTTT.